This T cell receptor (beta chain) is from a study of monozygotic twins with inflammatory bowel disease. Broader study findings: Researchers report that IBD patients shared fewer clonotypes with others than healthy twins, especially amid disease activity.

Molecular identifiers with 6-nucleotide sample barcodes were added during cDNA synthesis via template switching. TCRdb re-called the 5' RACE reads and shows each CDR3 protein once, DNA omitted. This listing includes 440,000 or so distinct CDR3 sequences. The CDR3 totals 17 residues. Germline lookup yields CDR1 SGHRS and CDR2 YFSETQ. Concerning this clonotype itself: Its antigen is unidentified.

The source of this sequence is a human donor with ulcerative colitis or Crohn's disease, or a healthy co-twin of an affected twin (not recorded which). This chain joins TRBV5-1 and TRBJ2-7; TCRdb picks TRBD2, but there is no DNA to check that call. The specimen sequenced was blood. The CDR3 sequence is CASSLGGLATLSYEQYF.